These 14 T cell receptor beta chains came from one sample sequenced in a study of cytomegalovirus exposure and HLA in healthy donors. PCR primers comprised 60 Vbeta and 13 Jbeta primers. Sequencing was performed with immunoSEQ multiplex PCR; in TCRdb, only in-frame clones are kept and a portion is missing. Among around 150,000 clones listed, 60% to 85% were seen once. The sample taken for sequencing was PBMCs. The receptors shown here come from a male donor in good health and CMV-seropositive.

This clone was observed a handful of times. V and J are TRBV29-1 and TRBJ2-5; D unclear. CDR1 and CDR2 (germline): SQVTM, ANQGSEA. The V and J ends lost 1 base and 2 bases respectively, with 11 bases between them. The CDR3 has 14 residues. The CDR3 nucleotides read TGCAGCGTTGAAGCTCTGTCGGTTCAAGAGACCCAGTACTTC. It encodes CSVEALSVQETQYF.

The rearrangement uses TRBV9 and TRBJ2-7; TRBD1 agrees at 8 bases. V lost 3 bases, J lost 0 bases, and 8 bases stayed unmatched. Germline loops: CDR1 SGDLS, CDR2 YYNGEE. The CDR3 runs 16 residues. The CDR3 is CASSADTGTGSYEQYF. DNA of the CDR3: TGTGCCAGCAGCGCGGATACCGGGACAGGCTCCTACGAGCAGTACTTC.

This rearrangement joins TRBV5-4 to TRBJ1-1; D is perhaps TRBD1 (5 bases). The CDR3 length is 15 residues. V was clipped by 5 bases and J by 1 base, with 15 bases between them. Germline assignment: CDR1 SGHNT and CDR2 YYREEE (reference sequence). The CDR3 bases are TGTGCCAGCAGGATTCAGAACAGGAGGAACACTGAAGCTTTCTTT. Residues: CASRIQNRRNTEAFF. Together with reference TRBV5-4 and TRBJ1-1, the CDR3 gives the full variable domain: ETGVTQSPTHLIKTRGQQVTLRCSSQSGHNTVSWYQQALGQGPQFIFQYYREEENGRGNFPPRFSGLQFPNYSSELNVNALELDDSALYLCASRIQNRRNTEAFFGQGTRLTVV.

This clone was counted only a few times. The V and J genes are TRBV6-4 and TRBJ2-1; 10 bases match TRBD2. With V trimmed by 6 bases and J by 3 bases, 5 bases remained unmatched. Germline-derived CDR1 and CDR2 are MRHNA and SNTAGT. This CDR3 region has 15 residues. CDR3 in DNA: TGTGCCAGCAGCCCCACTAGCGGGGACTACAATGAGCAGTTCTTC. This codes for CASSPTSGDYNEQFF.

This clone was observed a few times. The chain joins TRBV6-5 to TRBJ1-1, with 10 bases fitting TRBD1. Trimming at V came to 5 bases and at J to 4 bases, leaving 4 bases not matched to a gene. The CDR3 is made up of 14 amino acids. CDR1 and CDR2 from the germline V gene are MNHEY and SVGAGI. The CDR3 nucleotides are TGTGCCAGCAGTCCGACAGGGGGCATCACTGAAGCTTTCTTT. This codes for CASSPTGGITEAFF.

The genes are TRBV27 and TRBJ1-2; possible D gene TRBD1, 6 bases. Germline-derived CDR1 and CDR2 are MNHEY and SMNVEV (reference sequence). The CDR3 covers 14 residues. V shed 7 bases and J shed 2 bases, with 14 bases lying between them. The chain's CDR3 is CASTSRTANYGYTF. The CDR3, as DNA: TGTGCCAGCACATCCCGGACAGCCAACTATGGCTACACCTTC.

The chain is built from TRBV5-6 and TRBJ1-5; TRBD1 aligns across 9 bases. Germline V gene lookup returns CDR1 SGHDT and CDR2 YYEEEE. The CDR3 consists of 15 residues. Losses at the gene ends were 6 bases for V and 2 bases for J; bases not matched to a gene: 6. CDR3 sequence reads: CASTRTGDGNQPQHF. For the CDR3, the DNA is TGTGCCAGCACACGGACAGGGGATGGCAATCAGCCCCAGCATTTT.

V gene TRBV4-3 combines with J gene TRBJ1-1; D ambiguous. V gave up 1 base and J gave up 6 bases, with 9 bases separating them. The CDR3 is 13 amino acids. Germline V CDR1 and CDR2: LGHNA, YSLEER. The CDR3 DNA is TGCGCCAGCAGCCAAGCCCCGGGTTCTGAAGCTTTCTTT. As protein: CASSQAPGSEAFF.

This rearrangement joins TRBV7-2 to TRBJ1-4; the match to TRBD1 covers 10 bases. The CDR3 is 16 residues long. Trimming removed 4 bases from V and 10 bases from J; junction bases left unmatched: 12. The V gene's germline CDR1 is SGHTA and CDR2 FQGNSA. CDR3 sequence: CASSSIPTGGAGKLFF. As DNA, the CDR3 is TGTGCCAGCAGCTCGATACCGACAGGGGGCGCCGGAAAACTGTTTTTT.

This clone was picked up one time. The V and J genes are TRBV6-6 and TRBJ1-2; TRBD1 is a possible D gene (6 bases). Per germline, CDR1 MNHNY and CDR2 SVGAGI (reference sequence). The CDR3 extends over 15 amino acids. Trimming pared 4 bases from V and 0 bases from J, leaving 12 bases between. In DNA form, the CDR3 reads TGTGCCAGCAGTTCAAGGACAGCGTCTAACTATGGCTACACCTTC. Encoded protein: CASSSRTASNYGYTF.

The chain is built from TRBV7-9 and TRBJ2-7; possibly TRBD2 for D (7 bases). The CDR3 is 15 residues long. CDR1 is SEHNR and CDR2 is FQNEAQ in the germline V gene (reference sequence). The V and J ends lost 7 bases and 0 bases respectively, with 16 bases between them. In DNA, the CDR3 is TGTGCCAGCATGGCGGGGGCGGTCAGCTCCTACGAGCAGTACTTC. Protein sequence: CASMAGAVSSYEQYF. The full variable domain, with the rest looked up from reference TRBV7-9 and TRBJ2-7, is DTGVSQNPRHKITKRGQNVTFRCDPISEHNRLYWYRQTLGQGPEFLTYFQNEAQLEKSRLLSDRFSAERPKGSFSTLEIQRTEQGDSAMYLCASMAGAVSSYEQYFGPGTRLTVT.

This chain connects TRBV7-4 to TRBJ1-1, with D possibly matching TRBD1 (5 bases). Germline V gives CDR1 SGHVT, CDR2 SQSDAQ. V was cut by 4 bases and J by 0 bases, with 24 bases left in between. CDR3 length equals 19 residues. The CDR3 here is CASSSISRDFCFLNTEAFF. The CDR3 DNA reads TGTGCCAGCAGCTCTATCTCAAGGGACTTTTGCTTCTTGAACACTGAAGCTTTCTTT.

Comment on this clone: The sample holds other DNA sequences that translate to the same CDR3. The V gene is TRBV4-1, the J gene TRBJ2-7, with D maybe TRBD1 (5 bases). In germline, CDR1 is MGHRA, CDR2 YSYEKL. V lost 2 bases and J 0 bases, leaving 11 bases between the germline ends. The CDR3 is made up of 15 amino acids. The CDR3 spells CASSQSRGFSYEQYF. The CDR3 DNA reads TGCGCCAGCAGCCAAAGTAGGGGCTTCTCCTACGAGCAGTACTTC.

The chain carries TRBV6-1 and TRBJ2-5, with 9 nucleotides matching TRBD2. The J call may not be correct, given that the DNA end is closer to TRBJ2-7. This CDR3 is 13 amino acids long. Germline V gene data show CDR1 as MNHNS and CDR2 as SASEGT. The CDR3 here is CASTRGGGHEQYF. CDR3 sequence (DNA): TGTGCCAGCACGCGGGGGGGCGGCCACGAGCAGTACTTC.